Each of the 14 T cell receptor beta chains below was sequenced from the same sample in a study of cytomegalovirus exposure and HLA in healthy donors. PCR primers comprised 60 Vbeta and 13 Jbeta primers. Libraries were prepared by immunoSEQ multiplex PCR; TCRdb keeps only in-frame clonotypes and omits some of them. The data show 200,000 or so clones, with around 86% seen just once and around 6% held by the top ten. Source material: PBMCs. The receptors derive from a woman aged 45-65 years in good health and CMV-seropositive.

This rearrangement joins TRBV5-4 to TRBJ2-6; maybe TRBD1 (5 bases). Germline V gene lookup returns CDR1 SGHNT and CDR2 YYREEE (reference sequence). The V end lost 2 bases, the J end lost 4 bases, and 10 bases lay between the germline ends. The CDR3 totals 15 residues. DNA for the CDR3: TGTGCCAGCAGCTTCAGGGTAGGGGGGGCCAACGTCCTGACTTTC. It codes for CASSFRVGGANVLTF.

A single count supports this clone. The chain recombines TRBV6-1 with TRBJ2-5; TRBD1 matches at 7 bases. This CDR3 is built from 15 residues. V shed 5 bases, J shed 4 bases, and the junction held 10 bases outside the gene matches. Per germline, CDR1 MNHNS and CDR2 SASEGT. The CDR3 loop reads CASSRAGGERETQYF. The CDR3 DNA reads TGTGCCAGCAGTAGGGCAGGGGGAGAGAGAGAGACCCAGTACTTC.

The chain joins TRBV5-8 to TRBJ2-3; 8 bases are a match to TRBD2. J lost 3 bases, V lost 4 bases, and 10 bases had no gene match. CDR1 and CDR2 from the germline V gene are SGHTS and YDEGEE. The CDR3 totals 16 residues. This chain's CDR3 is CASSPSGYVETDTQYF. As DNA, the CDR3 is TGTGCCAGCAGCCCTAGCGGGTACGTGGAGACAGATACGCAGTATTTT.

The chain has TRBV18 and TRBJ2-7, with D perhaps TRBD2 (6 bases). CDR3 length: 15 amino acids. Germline CDR1 reads KGHSH; CDR2 reads LQKENI. V was clipped by 0 bases and J by 2 bases, with 11 bases between them. The CDR3 region has the DNA TGTGCCAGCTCACCACCGACCCCTAGCGCCTACGAGCAGTACTTC. Amino acids: CASSPPTPSAYEQYF.

The CDR3 DNA reads as TGTGCCTGGAGCCCCGGACTAGAAGAGACCCAGTACTTC. Its protein product is CAWSPGLEETQYF. The chain has TRBV30 and TRBJ2-5; TRBD2 aligns across 7 bases. The germline V gene has CDR1 GTSNPN and CDR2 SVGIG (reference sequence). V shed 3 bases, J shed 3 bases, and the junction held 4 bases outside the gene matches. This CDR3 region has 13 residues.

The rearrangement joins TRBV19 to TRBJ2-6; D is possibly TRBD2 (6 bases). Germline-derived CDR1 and CDR2 are LNHDA and SQIVND (reference sequence). Trimming stripped 5 bases from V and 1 base from J, with 12 bases between. This CDR3 has 16 residues. Here the CDR3 DNA reads TGTGCCAGTAGTGTCTCCGGGACTTCTGGGGCCAACGTCCTGACTTTC. As protein: CASSVSGTSGANVLTF.

The chain couples TRBV28 to TRBJ2-7; D may be TRBD2 (5 bases). CDR1 is MDHEN, CDR2 SYDVKM, per germline. The CDR3 length is 12 residues. The germline V and J ends were trimmed by 6 bases and 0 bases, with 6 bases remaining between them. CDR3 in DNA: TGTGCCAGCAGGGGGAGCTCCTACGAGCAGTACTTC. The encoded protein is CASRGSSYEQYF.

This chain connects TRBV28 to TRBJ1-1; perhaps TRBD1 as D (6 bases). This CDR3 is built from 12 residues. Germline V CDR1 and CDR2: MDHEN, SYDVKM. The V gene lost 3 bases and the J gene lost 11 bases, with 13 bases spanning the gap. CDR3 in DNA: TGTGCCAGCAGTTTCAGGGGTTTTGGGGCTTTCTTT. It codes for CASSFRGFGAFF.

The chain employs TRBV28 and TRBJ2-5, with 14 bases aligning to TRBD2. Germline lookup yields CDR1 MDHEN and CDR2 SYDVKM. Trimming removed 6 bases from V and 7 bases from J; junction bases left unmatched: 10. CDR3 size: 16 residues. CDR3 protein: CASRSGLAGGLGTQYF. The DNA of the CDR3 is TGTGCCAGCAGAAGTGGACTAGCGGGGGGTCTGGGGACCCAGTACTTC.

This clone was detected only a few times. J is TRBJ1-2 and V is TRBV5-6, with a tentative D call TRBD1 (6 bases). The germline gives CDR1 SGHDT, CDR2 YYEEEE. The CDR3 length is 14 residues. V was trimmed by 4 bases and J by 8 bases, leaving 18 bases between them. The CDR3: CASSAGAGATGYTF. The CDR3 DNA is TGTGCCAGCAGCGCGGGGGCAGGGGCCACAGGCTACACCTTC.

Remarks on this clone: The junction and the germline gene differ at one end; a read error may be behind it. The J gene is TRBJ2-5, the V gene TRBV7-9, with 8 bases matching TRBD2. This CDR3 region has 15 residues. CDR1 and CDR2 from the germline V gene are SEHNR and FQNEAQ (reference sequence). CDR3 amino acids: CSSSLDRGGVETQYF. The CDR3 nucleotides read TGTTCCAGCAGCTTAGATCGGGGGGGTGTAGAGACCCAGTACTTC.

J is TRBJ1-1 and V is TRBV7-8, with D unclear. V lost 7 bases and J lost 1, with 16 bases in between. Germline V CDR1 and CDR2: SGHVS, FQNEAQ. CDR3 length: 15 amino acids. CDR3: CASMGSAWRNTEAFF. CDR3 bases: TGTGCCAGCATGGGGAGCGCCTGGCGGAACACTGAAGCTTTCTTT.

The V gene is TRBV28, the J gene TRBJ1-5; TRBD1 agrees at 9 bases. V gave up 2 bases and J gave up 6 bases; unmatched junction bases: 11. Looked up from germline, CDR1 is MDHEN and CDR2 is SYDVKM. CDR3 length: 17 amino acids. The CDR3 loop reads CASSLGYRGQEGQPQHF. In nucleotides, the CDR3 is TGTGCCAGCAGTTTAGGGTACAGGGGGCAAGAGGGTCAGCCCCAGCATTTT.

The chain recombines TRBV5-1 with TRBJ1-3, with 7 nucleotides matching TRBD1. CDR1 and CDR2 from the germline V gene are SGHRS and YFSETQ. The CDR3 totals 16 residues. Losses at the gene ends were 6 bases for V and 0 bases for J; bases not matched to a gene: 9. The CDR3 reads CASTEGALSSGNTIYF. CDR3 sequence (DNA): TGCGCCAGCACGGAGGGGGCGCTGAGCTCTGGAAACACCATATATTTT.